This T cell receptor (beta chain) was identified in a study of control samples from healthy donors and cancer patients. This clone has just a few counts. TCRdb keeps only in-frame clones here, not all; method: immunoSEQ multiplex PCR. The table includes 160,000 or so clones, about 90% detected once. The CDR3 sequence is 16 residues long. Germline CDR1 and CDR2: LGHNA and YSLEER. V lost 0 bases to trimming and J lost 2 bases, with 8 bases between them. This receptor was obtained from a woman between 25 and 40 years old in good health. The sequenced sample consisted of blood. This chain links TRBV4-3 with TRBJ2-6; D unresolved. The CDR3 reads CASSQDLSAGANVLTF. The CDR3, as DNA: TGCGCCAGCAGCCAAGATTTGAGTGCTGGGGCCAACGTCCTGACTTTC.